This entry concerns a single T cell receptor beta chain. It has no known antigen specificity. No much larger clone is present one base from it, and per-base qualities are unavailable. The sample belongs to a study of vaccination and CD4 T cells after COVID-19 (dated by TCRdb to 2021 to 2024). The study in broad terms: Every convalescent patient had a positive nasal swab PCR test for SARS-CoV-2, with mild disease in nine or ten patients and severe disease in one. Six males and four females were included in the convalescent cohort, with two Hispanic individuals, seven Caucasians, two Asians and one multiracial person represented. Two doses of either the Pfizer-BioNTech BNT162b2 vaccine (n=8) or the Moderna mRNA-1273 vaccine (n=2) were administered to participants. Post-COVID blood samples were collected from convalescent patients a median of approximately 93 days after diagnosis, with a range of about 35 to 161 days. Post-vaccine blood samples were taken a median of around 70 days after the second vaccine dose, with a range of roughly 14 to 250 days. The cultures were stimulated with overlapping spike peptide pools from SARS-CoV-2 and from the common cold coronaviruses HCoV-NL63, HCoV-OC43 and HCoV-229E. In control cultures, a CEFX viral epitope pool was used as positive control, an HIV-1 Nef peptide pool was used as negative control, or no peptide was added. The spike-specific CD4+ TCR repertoire was compared before and after mRNA vaccination in about nine COVID-19 convalescent patients and a handful of infection-naive healthy vaccine recipients.

Study-wide findings and limitations: In convalescent patients, a median about 86% of post-vaccine SARS-CoV-2-reactive clones were detected only after vaccination, and vaccine-specific priming was suggested by this finding. The study included relatively few convalescent patients and did not analyze early timepoints after natural infection. Of the vaccine-specific clones in convalescent patients, 304 of 307, or nearly all, reacted only to SARS-CoV-2 spike and did not cross-react with common cold coronaviruses. The median number of SARS-CoV-2-reactive clonotypes rose from approximately 20 after infection to 38 after vaccination, but the change was not significant.

The treatment or condition label, as the study defines it: approximately nine-day PBMC culture with coronavirus spike peptide pools or control peptides (ViraFEST assay). The ViraFEST assay, used in the study, expanded antigen-specific T cells with peptide pools and then identified the expanded clonotypes through TCR sequencing. Positive SARS-CoV-2 PCR tests in the convalescent patients dated from March to December 2020, before Alpha, Beta and Delta variants emerged in the United States. PBMCs were cultured at about 2 million per well in IMDM supplemented with approximately 4.7% human AB serum and 9 to 10 IU/ml IL-2, with around 10 ug/ml peptide pools added. On days 3 and 7, half of the culture medium was replaced with fresh IL-2-containing medium. After 10 days of culture, CD4+ T cells were isolated by negative selection using the EasySep CD4+ T cell isolation kit. PBMCs were separated from whole blood using Ficoll-Paque Plus gradient centrifugation and then either used fresh or cryopreserved at -140C. In general, triplicate wells were set up for every culture condition.

Receptor libraries were prepared by PCR. DNA from cultured CD4+ T cells was subjected to TCR sequencing with the Oncomine TCR Beta short-read assay at the Johns Hopkins FTIC core. The QIAamp micro DNA kit was used to extract genomic DNA from the cultured CD4+ T cells. Oncomine TCR Beta libraries from cultured CD4+ T cells were pooled using unique dual indexes and sequenced on an Illumina iSeq 100. Regarding the original processing steps: Non-productive sequences were removed, and CDR3s that did not start with C, did not end with F or W, or were shorter than 7 amino acids were discarded. Antigen-specific clonotypes were identified using the MANAFEST web application through comparison of peptide-stimulated wells with reference and other culture wells. Positive clones required FDR below 0.05, an odds ratio above 5, and productive frequency above 0.1% in at least two of three replicate wells. A clonotype counted as cross-reactive if it showed significant expansion both in the SARS-CoV-2 spike wells and in at least one common cold coronavirus spike condition. Similarity between CDR3 sequences was evaluated in R version 3.6.1 using Levenshtein distances (stringdist) and unrooted phylogenetic trees (ape). Through fastp at Q25 and MiXCR, TCRdb rebuilt clones from the public reads, retaining in-frame beta chains. Every distinct CDR3 protein forms one entry, paired with its most common genes and DNA. Here the V and J calls rest on TCRdb's processing, not on the authors' analysis. The sample table contains 15,000 to 20,000 distinct CDR3 sequences; only one count was recorded for roughly 34% of them. The ten top clones hold 12% of the sample.

V has 6 bases trimmed and J has 4 bases trimmed; junction bases matching no gene number 9. The CDR3 contains 16 residues, cysteine and phenylalanine counted. The read is trimmed to its CDR3 DNA, 48 bases read in frame from base 1. Sequencing used CD4+ T cells from blood, cultured in vitro. The clonotype was recovered from a human donor who had recovered from COVID-19. The rearrangement joined TRBV12-3 or TRBV12-4 to TRBJ2-5; TRBD2 matches 12 bases in the middle. CDR3 region: CASSRLAGEEGETQYF. At the DNA level, the sequence is TGTGCCAGCAGCCGACTAGCGGGAGAAGAGGGAGAGACCCAGTACTTC.